Each of the 22 T cell receptor beta chains below was sequenced from the same sample in a study of blood T cell repertoires in COVID-19 (dated by TCRdb to 2018 to 2021). To prepare the library, the immunoSEQ multiplex PCR assay was applied. TCRdb obtained this table from immuneACCESS and retained in-frame rearrangements with V and J assigned. These tables miss some clones; where compared with another copy, unresolved V genes account for less than half of the shortfall, and the remainder is unexplained. The sample table shows around 130,000 clones, and around 86% are seen once. The ten largest clones capture 9.7% of the sample. The sequenced sample was peripheral blood. These receptors all stem from a man aged 35 to 55 with active or convalescent COVID-19.

The rearrangement links TRBV30 to TRBJ2-2; TRBD2 aligns across 7 bases. V trimming: 2 bases; J trimming: 3 bases; junction bases outside the gene matches: 9. This CDR3 is built from 16 residues. Germline CDR1 GTSNPN, CDR2 SVGIG (reference sequence). The CDR3 nucleotides are TGTGCCTGGAGTTCTCGTTCTAGCGGCTACACCGGGGAGCTGTTTTTT. Protein: CAWSSRSSGYTGELFF. The full variable domain, completed using reference TRBV30 and TRBJ2-2, is SQTIHQWPATLVQPVGSPLSLECTVEGTSNPNLYWYRQAAGRGLQLLFYSVGIGQISSEVPQNLSASRPQDRQFILSSKKLLLSDSGFYLCAWSSRSSGYTGELFFGEGSRLTVL.

A word on this clone: A read error may account for a junction end that differs from germline. This chain links TRBV19 with TRBJ1-2; TRBD1 matches at 9 bases. Germline V gives CDR1 LNHDA, CDR2 SQIVND (reference sequence). The CDR3 length is 14 residues. The chain's CDR3 is CASTPRDRDYDYTF. The CDR3 DNA is TGTGCCAGTACCCCCCGGGACAGGGACTATGACTACACCTTC.

In the case of this clone: One junction end does not reproduce the germline sequence, and a read error may be involved. The J gene is TRBJ1-2, the V gene TRBV19, with TRBD1 matching over 8 bases. Looked up from germline, CDR1 is LNHDA and CDR2 is SQIVND (reference sequence). This CDR3 comprises 14 residues. CDR3: CATSQQGGYYGYTF. The CDR3, as DNA: TGTGCCACTAGTCAACAGGGGGGCTACTATGGCTACACCTTC.

The chain uses TRBV3-1 (or the pseudogene TRBV3-2) and TRBJ2-7, with 13 bases matching TRBD2. After removal of 0 bases from V and 0 bases from J, the junction contained 11 bases not matched to a gene. The germline CDR1 and CDR2 sequences are LGHDT and YNNKEL (reference sequence). The CDR3 length is 20 residues. CDR3 coding DNA: TGTGCCAGCAGCCAAGACGGCCCCACTAGCGGGGGGGAGAACTCCTACGAGCAGTACTTC. Translated: CASSQDGPTSGGENSYEQYF.

V and J are TRBV4-1 and TRBJ2-3; D unclear. With 2 bases removed from V and 2 bases from J, the gap between germline ends came to 5 bases. Germline V gene data show CDR1 as MGHRA and CDR2 as YSYEKL. CDR3 length: 13 residues. The chain's CDR3 is CASSQQYTDTQYF. In DNA form, the CDR3 reads TGCGCCAGCAGCCAACAGTACACAGATACGCAGTATTTT.

This clone appeared many times. V gene TRBV18 combines with J gene TRBJ1-2; the D gene is possibly TRBD1 (5 bases). Per germline, CDR1 KGHSH and CDR2 LQKENI. V was pared by 0 bases and J by 8 bases, with 19 bases between. CDR3 length: 16 amino acids. The CDR3 bases are TGTGCCAGCTCACCACCGATGATTCAGGGAACAGACGGCTACACCTTC. It translates to CASSPPMIQGTDGYTF.

The rearrangement links TRBV6-6 to TRBJ1-2, with a possible D match to TRBD1 (6 bases). This CDR3 is built from 15 residues. V was pared by 6 bases and J by 3 bases, with 17 bases between. Germline V gives CDR1 MNHNY, CDR2 SVGAGI (reference sequence). CDR3 in amino acids: CASRQQGGGDYGYTF. The CDR3 DNA reads TGTGCCAGCAGGCAACAGGGAGGGGGGGACTATGGCTACACCTTC.

The genes are TRBV18 and TRBJ2-7; 8 nucleotides line up with TRBD1. The CDR3 consists of 14 residues. CDR1 and CDR2 from the germline V gene are KGHSH and LQKENI. Unmatched junction bases numbered 6, after V lost 2 bases and J lost 6 bases. In nucleotides, the CDR3 is TGTGCCAGCTCACCAAATCCAGGGGGCTTCGAGCAGTACTTC. Its translation is CASSPNPGGFEQYF.

The chain recombines TRBV27 with TRBJ2-7; TRBD1 might be the D (5 bases). Trimming removed 2 bases from V and 7 bases from J, with 15 bases in between. Germline V CDR1 and CDR2: MNHEY, SMNVEV (reference sequence). The CDR3 is 14 amino acids. CDR3 nucleotides: TGTGCCAGCAGTTTAGGACACCTGGTAAGGGAGCAGTACTTC. Translating gives CASSLGHLVREQYF.

The chain employs TRBV3-1 (or the pseudogene TRBV3-2) and TRBJ2-3; the match to TRBD2 covers 12 bases. The ends lost 1 base at V and 4 bases at J; junction bases unmatched: 0. This CDR3 comprises 15 residues. Germline CDR1 LGHDT, CDR2 YNNKEL (reference sequence). The CDR3 protein is CASSQGTSGADTQYF. The DNA for the CDR3 is TGTGCCAGCAGCCAAGGGACTAGCGGGGCAGATACGCAGTATTTT.

The chain recombines TRBV5-1 with TRBJ1-1, with 9 nucleotides matching TRBD1. This CDR3 has 15 amino acids. V gave up 0 bases and J gave up 6 bases; unmatched junction bases: 6. Germline loops: CDR1 SGHRS, CDR2 YFSETQ. The CDR3 DNA reads as TGCGCCAGCAGCTTGGGGGGACAGGGACGGGCTGAAGCTTTCTTT. It specifies CASSLGGQGRAEAFF.

The CDR3 DNA reads as TGTGCCAGCAGCCCAAGTGGGCAGTACACTGAAGCTTTCTTT. Its translation: CASSPSGQYTEAFF. The gene calls are TRBV3-1 (or the pseudogene TRBV3-2) and TRBJ1-1; the D is unclear. The CDR3 is 14 amino acids. V dropped 4 bases and J dropped 3 bases, with 12 bases sitting between them. Germline V gives CDR1 LGHDT, CDR2 YNNKEL (reference sequence).

This chain uses TRBV7-2 with TRBJ1-5, with 7 nucleotides matching TRBD1. With V trimmed by 1 base and J by 7 bases, 7 bases remained unmatched. CDR1 and CDR2 (germline): SGHTA, FQGNSA. This CDR3 has 15 amino acids. In DNA form, the CDR3 reads TGTGCCAGCAGCTTAGTAGAGGGGGCAAGGCAGCCCCAGCATTTT. It translates to CASSLVEGARQPQHF. Full variable domain (outside the CDR3, taken from reference TRBV7-2 and TRBJ1-5): GAGVSQSPSNKVTEKGKDVELRCDPISGHTALYWYRQSLGQGLEFLIYFQGNSAPDKSGLPSDRFSAERTGGSVSTLTIQRTQQEDSAVYLCASSLVEGARQPQHFGDGTRLSIL.

The V gene is TRBV3-1 (or the pseudogene TRBV3-2), the J gene TRBJ2-3; 9 positions match TRBD2. The CDR3 consists of 17 residues. Germline values: CDR1 LGHDT, CDR2 YNNKEL (reference sequence). The V and J ends lost 4 bases and 3 bases, in that order; junction bases with no gene match: 11. In DNA form, the CDR3 reads TGTGCCAGCAGCCCCTTCTTTGCGGGGGGGCTGACAGATACGCAGTATTTT. This codes for CASSPFFAGGLTDTQYF.

This chain links TRBV25-1 with TRBJ2-7; 7 nucleotides align to TRBD2. The CDR3 length is 16 residues. Germline assignment: CDR1 MGHDK and CDR2 SYGVNS. Trimming cost V 4 bases and J 0 bases; bases outside gene matches: 9. The CDR3 DNA reads TGTGCCAGCAGTGGCACCGGGGAGGGTCGCTCCTACGAGCAGTACTTC. Translating it yields CASSGTGEGRSYEQYF.

This clone was seen once. This rearrangement joins TRBV4-1 to TRBJ2-7, with a tentative D call TRBD1 (5 bases). CDR1 is MGHRA, CDR2 YSYEKL, per germline. The CDR3 loop spans 14 amino acids. The germline V and J ends were trimmed by 3 bases and 4 bases, with 13 bases remaining between them. CDR3 nucleotide sequence: TGCGCCAGCAGCCAGGGGCGCTCAGCTTACGAGCAGTACTTC. Protein product: CASSQGRSAYEQYF.

The V call is TRBV5-6, the J call TRBJ1-6; possible D gene TRBD1, 5 bases. The CDR3 sequence is 14 residues long. V lost 3 bases, J lost 10 bases, and 14 bases lay in between. Germline CDR1 is SGHDT and CDR2 is YYEEEE. CDR3 in amino acids: CASSSGGEGSPLHF. CDR3 bases: TGTGCCAGCAGCTCCGGAGGGGAAGGGTCACCCCTCCACTTT. The full variable domain, completed using reference TRBV5-6 and TRBJ1-6, is DAGVTQSPTHLIKTRGQQVTLRCSPKSGHDTVSWYQQALGQGPQFIFQYYEEEERQRGNFPDRFSGHQFPNYSSELNVNALLLGDSALYLCASSSGGEGSPLHFGNGTRLTVT.

V gene TRBV9 combines with J gene TRBJ2-2, with 8 bases that match TRBD2. CDR1 and CDR2 (germline): SGDLS, YYNGEE. The V and J ends lost 0 bases and 4 bases, in that order; junction bases with no gene match: 5. The CDR3 consists of 16 residues. In DNA, the CDR3 is TGTGCCAGCAGCGTAGGCCGGGGGGGCCTCACCGGGGAGCTGTTTTTT. As protein: CASSVGRGGLTGELFF. The whole variable domain, filled in from reference TRBV9 and TRBJ2-2, reads DSGVTQTPKHLITATGQRVTLRCSPRSGDLSVYWYQQSLDQGLQFLIQYYNGEERAKGNILERFSAQQFPDLHSELNLSSLELGDSALYFCASSVGRGGLTGELFFGEGSRLTVL.

This rearrangement joins TRBV29-1 to TRBJ1-1; the D gene is possibly TRBD1 (6 bases). The CDR3 runs to 11 residues. Germline CDR1 SQVTM, CDR2 ANQGSEA. V gave up 8 bases and J gave up 6 bases, with 13 bases separating them. CDR3 sequence (DNA): TGCAGCAGTACAGGGTACGCTGAAGCTTTCTTT. Its protein is CSSTGYAEAFF.

The gene calls are TRBV6-5 and TRBJ2-3, with 7 bases fitting TRBD1. J was trimmed by 5 bases and V by 5 bases; bases with no gene match: 4. The CDR3 consists of 13 residues. Germline lookup yields CDR1 MNHEY and CDR2 SVGAGI. CDR3 region: CASSIGTEDTQYF. The CDR3 DNA reads TGTGCCAGCAGTATCGGGACAGAAGATACGCAGTATTTT.

The V gene is TRBV7-3, the J gene TRBJ1-2; TRBD1 matches at 8 bases. The germline gives CDR1 SGHTA, CDR2 FQGTGA. The CDR3 consists of 16 residues. Losses at the gene ends were 1 base for V and 7 bases for J; bases not matched to a gene: 11. CDR3 sequence (DNA): TGTGCCAGCAGCTTAAAGGGCGGACAGGGAAATGGTGGCTACACCTTC. Encoded protein: CASSLKGGQGNGGYTF.

The chain couples TRBV10-3 to TRBJ1-2, with D uncertain. Germline values: CDR1 ENHRY, CDR2 SYGVKD. The CDR3 extends over 13 amino acids. V lost 7 bases to trimming and J lost 9 bases, with 18 bases between them. The CDR3 loop reads CAIMDTKASSYTF. The CDR3 coding sequence is TGTGCCATCATGGATACAAAAGCGTCCAGCTACACCTTC.